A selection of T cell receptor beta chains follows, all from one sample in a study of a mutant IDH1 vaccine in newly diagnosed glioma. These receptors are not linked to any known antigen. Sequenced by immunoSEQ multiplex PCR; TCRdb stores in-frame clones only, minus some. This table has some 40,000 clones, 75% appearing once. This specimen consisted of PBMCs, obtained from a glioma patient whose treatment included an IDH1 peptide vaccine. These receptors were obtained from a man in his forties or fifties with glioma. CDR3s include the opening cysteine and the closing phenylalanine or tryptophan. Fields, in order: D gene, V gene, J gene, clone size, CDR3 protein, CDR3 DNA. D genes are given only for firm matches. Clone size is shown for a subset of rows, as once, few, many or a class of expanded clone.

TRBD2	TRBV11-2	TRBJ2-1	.	CASSLIQTSGLYNEQFF	TGTGCCAGCAGCTTAATCCAGACTAGCGGGCTCTACAATGAGCAGTTCTTC
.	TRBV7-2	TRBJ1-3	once	CASSLVSGAGNTIYF	TGTGCCAGCAGCTTAGTTTCAGGGGCTGGAAACACCATATATTTT
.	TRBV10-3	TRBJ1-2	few	CAISESLGADNYGYTF	TGTGCCATCAGTGAATCGTTGGGGGCTGATAACTATGGCTACACCTTC
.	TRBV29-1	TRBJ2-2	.	CSVEVGALRTGELFF	TGCAGCGTTGAAGTGGGGGCGTTACGCACCGGGGAGCTGTTTTTT
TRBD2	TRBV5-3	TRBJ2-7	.	CARSLPGLAGRFENF	TGTGCCAGAAGCTTACCGGGACTAGCGGGACGATTTGAGAACTTC
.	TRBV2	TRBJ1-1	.	CASWDKNTEAFF	TGTGCCAGCTGGGACAAGAACACTGAAGCTTTCTTT
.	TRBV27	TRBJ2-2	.	CASSSRELLGELFF	TGTGCCAGCAGTTCACGGGAGTTGCTCGGGGAGCTGTTTTTT
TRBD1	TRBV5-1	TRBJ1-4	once	CASSLGQKNEKLFF	TGCGCCAGCAGCCTGGGACAGAAGAATGAAAAACTGTTTTTT
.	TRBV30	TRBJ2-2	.	CAWSYRVTGELFF	TGTGCCTGGAGTTACAGGGTCACCGGGGAGCTGTTTTTT
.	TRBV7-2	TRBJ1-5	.	CASSYGHNNQPQHF	TGTGCCAGCAGCTATGGACACAACAATCAGCCCCAGCATTTT
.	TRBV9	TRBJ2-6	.	CASRFPTEPTISGANVLTF	TGTGCCAGCAGATTCCCGACGGAACCCACTATCTCTGGGGCCAACGTCCTGACTTTC
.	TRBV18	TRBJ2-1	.	CASSPYAAGTKSRGDNEQFF	TGTGCCAGCTCACCATACGCGGCGGGGACGAAGTCCCGGGGAGACAATGAGCAGTTCTTC
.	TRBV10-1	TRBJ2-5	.	CASSGRDEVVKTQYF	TGCGCCAGCAGTGGGCGGGACGAGGTCGTAAAGACCCAGTACTTC
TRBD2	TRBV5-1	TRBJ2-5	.	CASSLDPSGKETQYF	TGCGCCAGCAGCTTGGATCCTAGCGGGAAGGAGACCCAGTACTTC
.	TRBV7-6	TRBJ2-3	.	CASQGTDTQYF	TGTGCCAGCCAAGGCACAGATACGCAGTATTTT
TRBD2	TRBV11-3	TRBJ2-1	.	CASSLGLAGVPEQFF	TGTGCCAGCAGCTTAGGACTAGCGGGAGTCCCTGAGCAGTTCTTC
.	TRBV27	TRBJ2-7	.	CASRETGDGEQYF	TGTGCCAGCCGAGAGACGGGGGATGGGGAGCAGTACTTC
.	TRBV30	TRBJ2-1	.	CAWSPRGDGEQFF	TGTGCCTGGAGTCCTAGGGGGGATGGGGAGCAGTTCTTC
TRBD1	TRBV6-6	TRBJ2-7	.	CASSYSGQGASEQYF	TGTGCCAGCAGTTACTCGGGACAGGGGGCCTCCGAGCAGTACTTC
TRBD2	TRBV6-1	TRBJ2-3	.	CASGELNSGSWTGTDTQYF	TGTGCCAGCGGTGAATTAAATAGCGGGAGTTGGACCGGCACAGATACGCAGTATTTT
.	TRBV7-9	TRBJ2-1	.	CASSLVGPGGNEQFF	TGTGCCAGCAGCTTAGTGGGCCCCGGAGGGAATGAGCAGTTCTTC
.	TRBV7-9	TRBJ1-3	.	CASSSPLVGGNTIYF	TGTGCCAGCAGCTCTCCTCTGGTCGGTGGAAACACCATATATTTT
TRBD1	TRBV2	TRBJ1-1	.	CASRWTGAETEAFF	TGTGCCAGCAGGTGGACAGGGGCCGAAACTGAAGCTTTCTTT
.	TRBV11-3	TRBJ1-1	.	CASSLDGRVNTEAFF	TGTGCCAGCAGCTTAGATGGCAGGGTAAACACTGAAGCTTTCTTT
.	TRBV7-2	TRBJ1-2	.	CASSPQGDFGYTF	TGTGCCAGCAGCCCACAGGGAGATTTTGGCTACACCTTC
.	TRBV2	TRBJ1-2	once	CASQGQSYGYTF	TGTGCCAGTCAGGGACAATCCTATGGCTACACCTTC
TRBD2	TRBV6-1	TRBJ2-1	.	CASSVGTSGNLGEQFF	TGTGCCAGCAGTGTCGGGACTAGCGGAAACCTGGGGGAGCAGTTCTTC
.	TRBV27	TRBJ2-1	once	CASRGGGEQFF	TGTGCCAGCAGAGGGGGGGGTGAGCAGTTCTTC
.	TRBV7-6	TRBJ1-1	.	CASSLGRDRRARDTEAFF	TGTGCCAGCAGCTTAGGGAGAGACAGGCGGGCGAGGGACACTGAAGCTTTCTTT